This TCR beta chain was retrieved from a study of T cells in Graves' hyperthyroidism and ophthalmopathy. The trim removed 8 bases at V and 4 bases at J, leaving 12 bases unmatched. Germline V CDR1 and CDR2: PRHDT, FYEKMQ (reference sequence). This CDR3 region has 15 residues. This clonotype was found many times. What it binds is unknown. Study-wide findings and caveats: A model of 13 V-J features distinguished ophthalmopathy from stable hyperthyroidism.

Amplified TCR beta CDR3 regions came from RNA transcripts. The study used the HTBI primer set for a first-round RT-PCR of the TCR CDR3. MiXCR, applied by TCRdb to the multiplex PCR reads, yields one record per CDR3 protein. The sample contains hundreds of thousands of distinct CDR3 sequences, roughly 14% of which appear only once. Individuals with ophthalmopathy presented a Clinical Activity Score of at least 3, a NOSPECS grade of at least 4 and a duration under 3 months. Investigators excluded patients with uncontrolled infection, other autoimmune disease, pregnancy or lactation. Sequenced sample: blood. The chain carries TRBV13 and TRBJ2-7; 9 bases map to TRBD1. The TCR sequence derives from a man aged 18-30 years with Graves' ophthalmopathy. CDR3 DNA: TGTGCCAGCGCTTCTCGTGGGACAGGGCCTTACGAGCAGTACTTC. Amino acids: CASASRGTGPYEQYF.